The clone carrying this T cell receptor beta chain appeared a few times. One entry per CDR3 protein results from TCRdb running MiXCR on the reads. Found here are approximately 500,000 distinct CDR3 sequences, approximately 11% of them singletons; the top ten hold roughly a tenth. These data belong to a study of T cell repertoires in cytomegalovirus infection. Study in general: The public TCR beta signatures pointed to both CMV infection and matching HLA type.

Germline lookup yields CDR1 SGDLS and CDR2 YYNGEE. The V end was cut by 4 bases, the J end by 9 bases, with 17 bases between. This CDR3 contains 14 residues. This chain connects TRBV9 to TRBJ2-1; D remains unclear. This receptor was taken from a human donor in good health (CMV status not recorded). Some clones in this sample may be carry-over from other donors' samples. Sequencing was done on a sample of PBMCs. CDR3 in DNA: TGTGCCAGCAGCCCACACATGAATCTAGGTGAGCAGTTCTTC. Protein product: CASSPHMNLGEQFF. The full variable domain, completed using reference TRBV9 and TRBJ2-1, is DSGVTQTPKHLITATGQRVTLRCSPRSGDLSVYWYQQSLDQGLQFLIQYYNGEERAKGNILERFSAQQFPDLHSELNLSSLELGDSALYFCASSPHMNLGEQFFGPGTRLTVL.